The clone carrying this T cell receptor beta chain was counted a single time. Its antigen is unknown. Positive CCR7 selection of CD45RO-negative cells yielded the naive CD8 cells, and terminally differentiated effector memory CD45RA+ cells were excluded. This specimen belongs to a study of shared clonotypes between healthy human individuals. Generated by immunoSEQ multiplex PCR, the TCRdb table keeps only in-frame clones and is missing some. The table includes about 2,100,000 clones, 90% to 95% detected once. Study-wide results and limits: Depth was large, yet rarefaction showed that sorted-subset sequencing was incomplete.

Sequenced input: naive CD8+ T cells from PBMCs. This TCR was sampled from a young man in good health. Some clones in this sample may be carry-over from other donors' samples.

CDR3 DNA: TGCGCCAGCAGTTCCCCGACCTACGAGCAGTACTTC. This translates into CASSSPTYEQYF. This chain links TRBV5-1 with TRBJ2-7, with no clear D. This CDR3 has 12 residues. Germline-derived CDR1 and CDR2 are SGHRS and YFSETQ. V was clipped by 5 bases and J by 2 bases, with 8 bases between them.